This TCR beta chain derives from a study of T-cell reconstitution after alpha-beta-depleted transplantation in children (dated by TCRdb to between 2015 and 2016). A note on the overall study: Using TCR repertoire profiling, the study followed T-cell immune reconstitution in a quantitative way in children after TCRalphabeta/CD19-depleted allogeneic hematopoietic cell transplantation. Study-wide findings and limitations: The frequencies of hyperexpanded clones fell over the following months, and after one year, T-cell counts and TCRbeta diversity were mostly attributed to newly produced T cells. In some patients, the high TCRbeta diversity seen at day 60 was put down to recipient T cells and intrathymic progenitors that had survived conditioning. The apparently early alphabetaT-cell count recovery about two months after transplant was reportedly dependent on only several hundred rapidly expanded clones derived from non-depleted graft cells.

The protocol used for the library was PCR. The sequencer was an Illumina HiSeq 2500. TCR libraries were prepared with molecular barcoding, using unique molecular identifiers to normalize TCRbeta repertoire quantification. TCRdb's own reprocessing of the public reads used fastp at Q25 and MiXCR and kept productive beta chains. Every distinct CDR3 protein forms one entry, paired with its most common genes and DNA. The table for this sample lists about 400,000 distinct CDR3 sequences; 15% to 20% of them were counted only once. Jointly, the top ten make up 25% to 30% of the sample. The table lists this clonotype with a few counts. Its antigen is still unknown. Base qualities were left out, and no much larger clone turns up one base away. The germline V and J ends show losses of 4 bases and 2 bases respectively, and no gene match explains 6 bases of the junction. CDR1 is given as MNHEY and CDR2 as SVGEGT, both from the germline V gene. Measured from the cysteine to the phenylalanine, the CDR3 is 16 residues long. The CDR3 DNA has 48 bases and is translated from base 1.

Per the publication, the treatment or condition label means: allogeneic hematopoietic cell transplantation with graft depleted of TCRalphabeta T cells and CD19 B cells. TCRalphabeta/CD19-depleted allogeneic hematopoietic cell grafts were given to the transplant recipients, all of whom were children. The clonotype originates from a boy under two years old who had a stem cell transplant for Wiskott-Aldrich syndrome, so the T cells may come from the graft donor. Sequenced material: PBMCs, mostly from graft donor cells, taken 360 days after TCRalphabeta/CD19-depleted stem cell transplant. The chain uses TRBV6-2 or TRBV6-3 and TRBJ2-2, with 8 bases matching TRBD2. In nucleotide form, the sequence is TGTGCCAGCAGTTCCCGACTAGCGACAAACACCGGGGAGCTGTTTTTT. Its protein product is CASSSRLATNTGELFF.